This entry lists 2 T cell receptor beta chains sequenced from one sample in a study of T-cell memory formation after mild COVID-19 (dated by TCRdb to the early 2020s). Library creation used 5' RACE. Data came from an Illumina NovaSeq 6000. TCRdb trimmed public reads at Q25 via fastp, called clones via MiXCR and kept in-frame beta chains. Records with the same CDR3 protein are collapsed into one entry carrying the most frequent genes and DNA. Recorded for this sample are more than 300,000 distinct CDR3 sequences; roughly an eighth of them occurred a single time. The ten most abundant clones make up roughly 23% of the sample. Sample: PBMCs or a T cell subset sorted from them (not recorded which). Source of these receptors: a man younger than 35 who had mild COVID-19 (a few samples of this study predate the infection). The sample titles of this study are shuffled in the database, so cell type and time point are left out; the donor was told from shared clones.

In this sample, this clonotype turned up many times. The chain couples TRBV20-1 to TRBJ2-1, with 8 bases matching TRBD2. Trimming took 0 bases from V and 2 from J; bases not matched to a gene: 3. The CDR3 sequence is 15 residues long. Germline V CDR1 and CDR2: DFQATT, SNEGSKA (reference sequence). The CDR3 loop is CSARDGAGAYNEQFF. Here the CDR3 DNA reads TGCAGTGCTAGAGATGGAGCGGGGGCCTACAATGAGCAGTTCTTC.

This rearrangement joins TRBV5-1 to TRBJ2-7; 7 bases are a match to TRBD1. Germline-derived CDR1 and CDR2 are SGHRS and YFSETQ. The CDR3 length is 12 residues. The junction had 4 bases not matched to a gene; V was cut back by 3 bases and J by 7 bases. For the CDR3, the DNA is TGCGCCAGCAGCTGGGGACAGTCAGAGCAGTACTTC. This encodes CASSWGQSEQYF.